Listed below are T cell receptor beta chains from one sample, sequenced in a study of T-cell reconstitution after alpha-beta-depleted transplantation in children. TCRdb re-called the PCR reads with MiXCR, one entry per CDR3 protein. The sample holds about 590,000 distinct CDR3 sequences, roughly 13% seen once. Here the sequenced sample was PBMCs, mostly from graft donor cells, taken 360 days after TCRalphabeta/CD19-depleted stem cell transplant. The source of these receptors is a male patient aged 5 to 17 who had a stem cell transplant for acute myeloid leukemia, so the T cells may come from the graft donor. CDR3s include the opening cysteine and the closing phenylalanine or tryptophan. The D gene is left open where the match is weak. Clone size appears in some rows only: once, few, many, or a class for an expanded clone.

TGCAGCGTCGCGGGGGGAAACACTGAAGCTTTCTTT	CSVAGGNTEAFF	TRBV29-1	many	NA	TRBJ1-1
TGTGCCAGCAGAATTAGACAGGGAAGTGGAAACACCATATATTTT	CASRIRQGSGNTIYF	TRBV12-3/TRBV12-4	few	TRBD1	TRBJ1-3
TGCAGTGCACACCGGGGACTAGCGGGAGGAGGGGAGCAGTACTTC	CSAHRGLAGGGEQYF	TRBV20-1	NA	TRBD2	TRBJ2-7
TGTGCCAGCAGCTTAGCCGTGGGTATGTGGAACAGCTCCTACGAGCAGTACTTC	CASSLAVGMWNSSYEQYF	TRBV7-8	NA	NA	TRBJ2-7
TGTGCCAGCATCAGGACTAGCGGGGGACCCTTTCCCGAGCAGTACTTC	CASIRTSGGPFPEQYF	TRBV11-2	NA	TRBD2	TRBJ2-7
TGTGCCACCAGCAGAGATCCCGCTAGCGGGAGGGCCGGTGTTGGGGCAGATACGCAGTATTTT	CATSRDPASGRAGVGADTQYF	TRBV15	few	TRBD2	TRBJ2-3
TGTGCCAGCAGCTTGTGGCGCACGTCCTACAATGAGCAGTTCTTC	CASSLWRTSYNEQFF	TRBV5-6	many	NA	TRBJ2-1
TGTGCCAGCAGCTCCGGACTAGCTCTAGATGAGCAGTTCTTC	CASSSGLALDEQFF	TRBV7-8	few	TRBD2	TRBJ2-1
TGCAGTGCTAGTAAGGGGCCTTCCTACAATGAGCAGTTCTTC	CSASKGPSYNEQFF	TRBV20-1	NA	NA	TRBJ2-1
TGTGCCAGCAGTTTCGAACCCGCAGGGGGGGCTAAGCAGTACTTC	CASSFEPAGGAKQYF	TRBV28	NA	NA	TRBJ2-7
TGCGCCAGCAGCTTACTAGCGGGAGGGCTTAAAAATGAGCAGTTCTTC	CASSLLAGGLKNEQFF	TRBV5-1	many	TRBD2	TRBJ2-1
TGTGCCAGCACTACCCAAAGGGGGTGGGGCGCAGATACGCAGTATTTT	CASTTQRGWGADTQYF	TRBV11-2	many	NA	TRBJ2-3
TGTGCCATCAGTGAGTGGCCGGGAGGAGAGACCCAGTACTTC	CAISEWPGGETQYF	TRBV10-3	NA	TRBD2	TRBJ2-5
TGCAGTGCTAGAGGGCATAACACTGAAGCTTTCTTT	CSARGHNTEAFF	TRBV20-1	NA	NA	TRBJ1-1
TGTGCCAGCAGTCCGAGACAGGGGGTAAACACCGGGGAGCTGTTTTTT	CASSPRQGVNTGELFF	TRBV12-3/TRBV12-4	many	TRBD1	TRBJ2-2
TGCAGCGATAGGACAGGGCGAAACACCGGGGAGCTGTTTTTT	CSDRTGRNTGELFF	TRBV29-1	few	TRBD1	TRBJ2-2
TGTGCCAGCAGCTTTCTAGCGGGAGTCCGACAAGAGACCCAGTACTTC	CASSFLAGVRQETQYF	TRBV7-9	few	TRBD2	TRBJ2-5
TGTGCCACCAGCAGGGCCTCCGGATTCTACGAGCAGTACTTC	CATSRASGFYEQYF	TRBV25-1	many	NA	TRBJ2-7
TGTGCCAGCAGTTCCCGGGGGCTGAACGAGCAGTACTTC	CASSSRGLNEQYF	TRBV6-2/TRBV6-3	many	NA	TRBJ2-7
TGCGCCAGCAGCGATAGCGTATCGAACACCGGGGAGCTGTTTTTT	CASSDSVSNTGELFF	TRBV5-1	NA	NA	TRBJ2-2
TGTGCCAGCAGCAAAGATCGAGGATATAGATACGAGCAGTACTTC	CASSKDRGYRYEQYF	TRBV21-1	NA	NA	TRBJ2-7
TGCAGTGCTAATCGACAGGGAGCCTACGAGCAGTACTTC	CSANRQGAYEQYF	TRBV20-1	few	TRBD1	TRBJ2-7
TGTGCCACCCTGGGACTAGCGGGAACCACCAACGAGCAGTACTTC	CATLGLAGTTNEQYF	TRBV6-1	NA	TRBD2	TRBJ2-7
TGTGCCAGCAGCCAAGATCTCGGGGTAACAGAGACCCAGTACTTC	CASSQDLGVTETQYF	TRBV14	NA	NA	TRBJ2-5
TGTGCCTGGAGTTCCTCGCAGGCCAGCTCCTACAATGAGCAGTTCTTC	CAWSSSQASSYNEQFF	TRBV30	few	NA	TRBJ2-1
TGTGCCAGCTCAGTTAGCGGGAGGGTTCACAATGAGCAGTTCTTC	CASSVSGRVHNEQFF	TRBV18	few	TRBD2	TRBJ2-1
TGTGCCAGCAGTTTGGACAGGGAATCCTACAATGAGCAGTTCTTC	CASSLDRESYNEQFF	TRBV27	NA	TRBD1	TRBJ2-1
TGTGCCAGCACCTATGGGGAGACCCAGTACTTC	CASTYGETQYF	TRBV25-1	few	NA	TRBJ2-5